The 3 T cell receptor beta chains reported below all come from one sample, sequenced in a study of CD8 T cells in ankylosing spondylitis. MiXCR was run by TCRdb on the 5' RACE reads, yielding one entry per CDR3 protein. The repertoire includes about 250,000 distinct CDR3 sequences, more than 25% of them detected once, and about 4% sits in the top ten. The sequencing sample was made of blood, either unsorted or a sorted T cell fraction (not recorded which). Receptors were obtained from a male donor with ankylosing spondylitis or in good health (not recorded which).

This clonotype was seen many times. This chain connects TRBV6-5 to TRBJ2-5; D uncertain. Trimming took off 2 bases at V and 2 bases at J, with 15 bases between the two ends. CDR1 is MNHEY and CDR2 is SVGAGI in the germline V gene. There are 16 residues in the CDR3. The CDR3 region has the DNA TGTGCCAGCAGTTACCACCGGACGGTCGGTCAAGAGACCCAGTACTTC. This translates into CASSYHRTVGQETQYF.

This clonotype occurred a few times. The V call is TRBV6-1, the J call TRBJ2-1; D is perhaps TRBD2 (6 bases). CDR1 is MNHNS and CDR2 is SASEGT in the germline V gene. CDR3 length: 13 amino acids. Trimming removed 8 bases from V and 3 bases from J, with 11 bases in between. DNA for the CDR3: TGTGCCAGCGTCACCGGGAGCTACAATGAGCAGTTCTTC. Its protein product is CASVTGSYNEQFF.

The chain combines TRBV6-1 with TRBJ2-7; either TRBD1 or TRBD2 may fit D (5 bases each). Germline V lookup: CDR1 MNHNS, CDR2 SASEGT. V was cut by 5 bases and J by 4 bases, with 12 bases left in between. This CDR3 is built from 13 residues. CDR3 bases: TGTGCCAGCAGTCCGGGACCCCTTTACGAGCAGTACTTC. It is translated as CASSPGPLYEQYF.